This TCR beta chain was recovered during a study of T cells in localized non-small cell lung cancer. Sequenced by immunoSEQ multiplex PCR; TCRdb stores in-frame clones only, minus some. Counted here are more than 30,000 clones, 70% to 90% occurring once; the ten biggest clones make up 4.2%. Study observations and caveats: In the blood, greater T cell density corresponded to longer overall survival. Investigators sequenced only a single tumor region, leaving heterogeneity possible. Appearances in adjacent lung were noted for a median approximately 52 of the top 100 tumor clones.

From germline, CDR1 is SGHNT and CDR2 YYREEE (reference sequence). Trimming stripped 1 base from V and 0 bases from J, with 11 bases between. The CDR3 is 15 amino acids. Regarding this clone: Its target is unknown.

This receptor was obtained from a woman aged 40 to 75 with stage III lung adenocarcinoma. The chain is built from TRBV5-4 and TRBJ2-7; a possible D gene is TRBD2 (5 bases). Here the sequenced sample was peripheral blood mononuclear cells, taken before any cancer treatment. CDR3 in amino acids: CASSLPSGSSYEQYF. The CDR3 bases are TGTGCCAGCAGCTTGCCGTCGGGATCCTCCTACGAGCAGTACTTC. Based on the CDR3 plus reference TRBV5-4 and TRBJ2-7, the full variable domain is ETGVTQSPTHLIKTRGQQVTLRCSSQSGHNTVSWYQQALGQGPQFIFQYYREEENGRGNFPPRFSGLQFPNYSSELNVNALELDDSALYLCASSLPSGSSYEQYFGPGTRLTVT.